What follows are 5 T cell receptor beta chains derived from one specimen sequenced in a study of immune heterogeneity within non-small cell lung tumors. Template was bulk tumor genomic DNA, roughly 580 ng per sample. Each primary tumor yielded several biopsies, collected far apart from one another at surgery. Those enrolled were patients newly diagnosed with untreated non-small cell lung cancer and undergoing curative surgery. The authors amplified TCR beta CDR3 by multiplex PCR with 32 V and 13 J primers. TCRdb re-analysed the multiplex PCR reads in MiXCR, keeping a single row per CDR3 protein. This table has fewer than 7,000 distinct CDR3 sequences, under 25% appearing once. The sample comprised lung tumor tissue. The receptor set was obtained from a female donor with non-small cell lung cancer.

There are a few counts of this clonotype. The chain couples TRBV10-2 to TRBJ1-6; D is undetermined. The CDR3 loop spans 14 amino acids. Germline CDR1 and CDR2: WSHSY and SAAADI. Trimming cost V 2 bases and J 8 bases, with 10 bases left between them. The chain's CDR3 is CASSERGMDSPLHF. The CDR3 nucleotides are TGCGCCAGCAGTGAGCGTGGGATGGATTCACCCCTCCACTTT.

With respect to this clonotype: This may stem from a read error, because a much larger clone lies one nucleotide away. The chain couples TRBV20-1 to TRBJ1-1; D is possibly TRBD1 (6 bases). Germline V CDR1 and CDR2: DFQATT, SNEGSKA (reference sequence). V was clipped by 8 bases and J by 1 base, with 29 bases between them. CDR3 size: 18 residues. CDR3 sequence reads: CSSQTTGPIYGGNTEAFF. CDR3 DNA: TGCAGTTCCCAGACAACAGGGCCAATTTATGGGGGGAACACTGAAGCTTTCTTT.

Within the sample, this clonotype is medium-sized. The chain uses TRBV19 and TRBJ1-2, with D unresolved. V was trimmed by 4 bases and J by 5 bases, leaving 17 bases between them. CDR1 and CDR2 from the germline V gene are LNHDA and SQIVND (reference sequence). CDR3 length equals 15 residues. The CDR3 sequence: CASSTVDTRLYGYTF. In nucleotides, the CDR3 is TGTGCCAGTAGTACGGTCGACACAAGGTTATATGGCTACACCTTC.

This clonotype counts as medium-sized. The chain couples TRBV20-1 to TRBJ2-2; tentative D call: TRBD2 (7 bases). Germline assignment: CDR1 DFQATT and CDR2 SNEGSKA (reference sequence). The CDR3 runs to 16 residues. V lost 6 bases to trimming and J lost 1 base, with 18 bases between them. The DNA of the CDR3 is TGCAGTGCCCTAGGGGGGGGGGGCATGAACACCGGGGAGCTGTTTTTT. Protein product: CSALGGGGMNTGELFF.

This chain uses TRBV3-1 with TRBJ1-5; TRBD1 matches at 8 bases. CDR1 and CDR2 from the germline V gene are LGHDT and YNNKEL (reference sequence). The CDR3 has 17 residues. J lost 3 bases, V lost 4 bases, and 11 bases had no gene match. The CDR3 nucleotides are TGTGCCAGCAGCCCCTCGACAGGGGCGTTCCTCAATCAGCCCCAGCATTTT. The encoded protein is CASSPSTGAFLNQPQHF.